Below, 2 T cell receptor beta chains from the same sample are listed, as sequenced in a study of molecular identifiers for immune sequencing clone quantification. TCRdb re-called the PCR reads through MiXCR, storing one row per CDR3 protein. Of 460,000 or so distinct CDR3 sequences in the sample, around 23% were seen once. The sample consisted of naive CD8+ T cells from blood, with Jurkat cell RNA spiked in. Described subset: FACS-sorted CD8+CD4-CCR7+CD45RA+ naive T cells. The receptors were gathered from a human donor in good health. Some libraries in this study had Jurkat cell RNA spiked in.

The chain uses TRBV7-3 and TRBJ2-1; maybe TRBD1 (6 bases). This CDR3 is 15 amino acids long. V shed 4 bases and J shed 9 bases, with 19 bases lying between them. Germline-derived CDR1 and CDR2 are SGHTA and FQGTGA. In DNA form, the CDR3 reads TGTGCCAGCAGCTCAGTCGCAGGGGAAGGCGGTGAGCAGTTCTTC. The encoded protein is CASSSVAGEGGEQFF.

In its sample, this clonotype was seen many times. J is TRBJ1-1 and V is TRBV12-3 or TRBV12-4; D is uncertain. There are 15 residues in the CDR3. Trimming removed 4 bases from V and 0 bases from J, with 12 bases in between. DNA of the CDR3: TGTGCCAGCAGTTCCTATGAGGGCCTGAACACTGAAGCTTTCTTT. It yields the protein CASSSYEGLNTEAFF.